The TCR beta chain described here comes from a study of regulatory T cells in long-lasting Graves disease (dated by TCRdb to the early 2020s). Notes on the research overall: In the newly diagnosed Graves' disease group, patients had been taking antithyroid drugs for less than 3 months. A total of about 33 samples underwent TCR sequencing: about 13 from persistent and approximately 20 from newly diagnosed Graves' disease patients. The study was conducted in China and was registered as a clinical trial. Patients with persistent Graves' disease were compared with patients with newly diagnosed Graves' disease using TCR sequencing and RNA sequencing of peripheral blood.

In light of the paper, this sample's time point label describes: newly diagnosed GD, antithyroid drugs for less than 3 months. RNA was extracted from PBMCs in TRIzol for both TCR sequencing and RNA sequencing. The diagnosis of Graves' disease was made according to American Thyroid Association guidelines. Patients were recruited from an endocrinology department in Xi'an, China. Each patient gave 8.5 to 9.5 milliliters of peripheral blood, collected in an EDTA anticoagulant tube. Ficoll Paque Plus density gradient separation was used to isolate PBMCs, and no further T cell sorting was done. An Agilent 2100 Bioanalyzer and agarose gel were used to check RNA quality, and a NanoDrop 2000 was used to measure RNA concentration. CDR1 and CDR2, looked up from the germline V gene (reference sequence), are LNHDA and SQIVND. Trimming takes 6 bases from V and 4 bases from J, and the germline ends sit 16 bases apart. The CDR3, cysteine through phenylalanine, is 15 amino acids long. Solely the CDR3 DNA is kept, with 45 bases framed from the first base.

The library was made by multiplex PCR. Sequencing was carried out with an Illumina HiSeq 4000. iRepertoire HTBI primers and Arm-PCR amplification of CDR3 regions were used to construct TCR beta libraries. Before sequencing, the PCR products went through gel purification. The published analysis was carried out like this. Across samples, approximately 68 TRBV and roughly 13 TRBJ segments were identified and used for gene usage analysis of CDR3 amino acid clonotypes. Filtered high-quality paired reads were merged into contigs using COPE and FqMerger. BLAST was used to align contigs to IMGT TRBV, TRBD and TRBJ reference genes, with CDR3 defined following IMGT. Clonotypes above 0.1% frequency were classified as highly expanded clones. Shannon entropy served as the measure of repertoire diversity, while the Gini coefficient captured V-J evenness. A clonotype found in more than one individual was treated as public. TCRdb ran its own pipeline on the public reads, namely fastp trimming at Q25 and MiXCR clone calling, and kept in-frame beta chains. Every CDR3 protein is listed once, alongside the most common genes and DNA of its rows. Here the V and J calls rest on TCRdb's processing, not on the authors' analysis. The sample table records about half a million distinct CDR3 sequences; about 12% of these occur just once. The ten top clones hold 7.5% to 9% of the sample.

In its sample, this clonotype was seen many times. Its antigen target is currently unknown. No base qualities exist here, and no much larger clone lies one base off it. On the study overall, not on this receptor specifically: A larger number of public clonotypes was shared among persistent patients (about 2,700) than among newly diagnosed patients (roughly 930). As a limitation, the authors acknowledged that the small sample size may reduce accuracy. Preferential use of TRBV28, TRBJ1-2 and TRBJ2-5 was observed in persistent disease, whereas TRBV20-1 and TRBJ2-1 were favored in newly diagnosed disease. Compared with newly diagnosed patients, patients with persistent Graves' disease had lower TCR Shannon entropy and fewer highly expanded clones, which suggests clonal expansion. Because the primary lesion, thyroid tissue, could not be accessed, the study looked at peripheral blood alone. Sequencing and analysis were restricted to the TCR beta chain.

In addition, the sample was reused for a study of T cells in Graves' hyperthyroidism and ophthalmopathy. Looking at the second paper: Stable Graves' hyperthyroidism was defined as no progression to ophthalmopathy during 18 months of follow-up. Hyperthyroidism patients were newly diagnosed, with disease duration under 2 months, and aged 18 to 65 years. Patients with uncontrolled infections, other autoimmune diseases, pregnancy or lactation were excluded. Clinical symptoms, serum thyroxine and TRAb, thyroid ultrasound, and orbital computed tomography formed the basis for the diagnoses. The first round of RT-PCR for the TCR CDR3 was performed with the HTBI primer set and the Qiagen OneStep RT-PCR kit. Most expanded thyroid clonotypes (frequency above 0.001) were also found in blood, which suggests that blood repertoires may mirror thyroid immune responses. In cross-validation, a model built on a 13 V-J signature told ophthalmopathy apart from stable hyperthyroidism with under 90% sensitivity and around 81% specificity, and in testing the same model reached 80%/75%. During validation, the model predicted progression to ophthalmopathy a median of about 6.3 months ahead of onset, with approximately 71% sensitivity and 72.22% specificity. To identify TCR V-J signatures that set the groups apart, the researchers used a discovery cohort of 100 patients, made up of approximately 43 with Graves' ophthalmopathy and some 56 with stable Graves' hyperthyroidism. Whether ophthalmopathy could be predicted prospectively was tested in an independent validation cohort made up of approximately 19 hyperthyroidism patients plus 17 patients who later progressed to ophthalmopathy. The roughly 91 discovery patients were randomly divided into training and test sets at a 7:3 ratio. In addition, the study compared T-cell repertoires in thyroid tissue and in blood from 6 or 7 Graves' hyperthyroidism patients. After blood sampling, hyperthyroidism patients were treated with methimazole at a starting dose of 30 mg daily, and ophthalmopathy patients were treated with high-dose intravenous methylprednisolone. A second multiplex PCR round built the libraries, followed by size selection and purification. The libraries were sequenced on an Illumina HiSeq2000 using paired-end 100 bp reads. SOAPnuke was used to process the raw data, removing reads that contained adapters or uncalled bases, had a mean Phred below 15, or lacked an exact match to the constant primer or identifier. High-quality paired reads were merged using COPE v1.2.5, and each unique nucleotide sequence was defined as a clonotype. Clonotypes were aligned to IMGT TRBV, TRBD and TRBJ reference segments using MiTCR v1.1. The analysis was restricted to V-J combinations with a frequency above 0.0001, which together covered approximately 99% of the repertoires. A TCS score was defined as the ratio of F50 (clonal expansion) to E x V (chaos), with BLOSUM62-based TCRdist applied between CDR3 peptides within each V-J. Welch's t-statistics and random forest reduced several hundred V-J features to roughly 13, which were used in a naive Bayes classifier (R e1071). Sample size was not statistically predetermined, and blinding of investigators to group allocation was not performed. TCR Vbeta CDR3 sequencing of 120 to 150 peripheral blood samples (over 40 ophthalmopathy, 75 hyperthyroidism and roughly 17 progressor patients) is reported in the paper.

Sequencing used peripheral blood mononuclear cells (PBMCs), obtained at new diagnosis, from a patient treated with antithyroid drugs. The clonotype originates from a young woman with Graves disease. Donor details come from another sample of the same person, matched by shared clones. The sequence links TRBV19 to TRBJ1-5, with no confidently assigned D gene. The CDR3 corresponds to CASSLLDEGNQPQHF. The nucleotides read TGTGCCAGTAGCCTCCTCGACGAGGGTAATCAGCCCCAGCATTTT.